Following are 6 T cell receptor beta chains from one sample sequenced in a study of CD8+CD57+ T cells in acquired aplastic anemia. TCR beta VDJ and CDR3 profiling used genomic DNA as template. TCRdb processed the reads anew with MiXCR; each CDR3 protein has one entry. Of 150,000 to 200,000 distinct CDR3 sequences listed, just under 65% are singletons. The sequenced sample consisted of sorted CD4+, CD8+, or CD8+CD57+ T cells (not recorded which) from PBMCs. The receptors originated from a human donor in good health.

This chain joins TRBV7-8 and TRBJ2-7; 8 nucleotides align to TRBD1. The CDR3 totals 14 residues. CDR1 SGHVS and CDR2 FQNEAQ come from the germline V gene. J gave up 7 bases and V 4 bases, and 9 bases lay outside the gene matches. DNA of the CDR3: TGTGCCAGCAGCTACACAGGGGGGCCGAGGGAGCAGTACTTC. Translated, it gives CASSYTGGPREQYF. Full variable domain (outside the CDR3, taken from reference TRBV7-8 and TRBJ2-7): GAGVSQSPRYKVAKRGQDVALRCDPISGHVSLFWYQQALGQGPEFLTYFQNEAQLDKSGLPSDRFFAERPEGSVSTLKIQRTQQEDSAVYLCASSYTGGPREQYFGPGTRLTVT.

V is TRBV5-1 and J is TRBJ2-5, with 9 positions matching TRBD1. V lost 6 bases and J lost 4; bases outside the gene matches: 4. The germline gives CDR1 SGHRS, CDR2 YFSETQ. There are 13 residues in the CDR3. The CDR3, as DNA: TGCGCCAGCACCCAGACAGGGGGAGAGACCCAGTACTTC. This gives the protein CASTQTGGETQYF.

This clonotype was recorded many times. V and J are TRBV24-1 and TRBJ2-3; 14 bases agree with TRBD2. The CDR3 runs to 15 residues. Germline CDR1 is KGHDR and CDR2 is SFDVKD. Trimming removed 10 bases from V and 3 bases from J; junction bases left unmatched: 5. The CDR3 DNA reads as TGTGCCACTGCTGGACTAGCGGGAGGAACAGATACGCAGTATTTT. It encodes CATAGLAGGTDTQYF.

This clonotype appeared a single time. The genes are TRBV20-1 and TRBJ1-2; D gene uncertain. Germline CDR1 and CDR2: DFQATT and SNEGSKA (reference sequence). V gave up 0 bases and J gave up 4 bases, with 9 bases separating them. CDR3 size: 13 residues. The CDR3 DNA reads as TGCAGTGCTAGAGATCGGCGGCTCTATGGCTACACCTTC. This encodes CSARDRRLYGYTF.

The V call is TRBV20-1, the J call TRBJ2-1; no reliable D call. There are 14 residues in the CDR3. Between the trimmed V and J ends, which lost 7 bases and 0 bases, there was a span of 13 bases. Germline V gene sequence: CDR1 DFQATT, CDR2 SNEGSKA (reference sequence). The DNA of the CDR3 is TGCAGTGTTTCATTCATGCCCTCCTACAATGAGCAGTTCTTC. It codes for CSVSFMPSYNEQFF.

In DNA form, the CDR3 reads TGCAGTGCGAGCGGGGGAGTGAACACTGAAGCTTTCTTT. Its protein is CSASGGVNTEAFF. J is TRBJ1-1 and V is TRBV20-1; tentatively, D is TRBD1 (5 bases). V was shortened by 6 bases and J by 0 bases, with 11 bases between the two germline ends. CDR3 length: 13 residues. Germline V lookup: CDR1 DFQATT, CDR2 SNEGSKA (reference sequence).